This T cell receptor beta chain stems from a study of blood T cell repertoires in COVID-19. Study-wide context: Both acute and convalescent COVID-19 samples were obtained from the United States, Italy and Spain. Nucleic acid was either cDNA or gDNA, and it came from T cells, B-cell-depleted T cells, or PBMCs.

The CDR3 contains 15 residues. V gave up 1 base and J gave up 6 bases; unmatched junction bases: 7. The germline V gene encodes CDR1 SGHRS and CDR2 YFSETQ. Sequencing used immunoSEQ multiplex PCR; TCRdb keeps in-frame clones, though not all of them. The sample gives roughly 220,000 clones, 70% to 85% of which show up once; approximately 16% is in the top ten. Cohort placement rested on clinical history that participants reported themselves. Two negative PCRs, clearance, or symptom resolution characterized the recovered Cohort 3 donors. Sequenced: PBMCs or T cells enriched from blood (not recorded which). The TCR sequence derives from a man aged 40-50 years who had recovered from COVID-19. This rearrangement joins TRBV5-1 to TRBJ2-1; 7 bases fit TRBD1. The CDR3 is CASSLLGTVLNEQFF. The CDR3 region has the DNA TGCGCCAGCAGCTTGTTAGGGACAGTCCTCAATGAGCAGTTCTTC.